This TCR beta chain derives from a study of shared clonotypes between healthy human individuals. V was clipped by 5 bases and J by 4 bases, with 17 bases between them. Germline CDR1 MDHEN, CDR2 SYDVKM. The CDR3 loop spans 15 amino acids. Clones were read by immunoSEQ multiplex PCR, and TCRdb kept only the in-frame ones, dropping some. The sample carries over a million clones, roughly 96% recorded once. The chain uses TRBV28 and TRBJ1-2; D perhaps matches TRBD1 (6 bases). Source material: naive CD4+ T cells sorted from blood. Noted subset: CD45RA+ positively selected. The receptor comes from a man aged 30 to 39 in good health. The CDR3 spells CASSPSTGFLYGYTF. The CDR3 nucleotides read TGTGCCAGCAGTCCGTCGACAGGCTTCCTCTATGGCTACACCTTC.